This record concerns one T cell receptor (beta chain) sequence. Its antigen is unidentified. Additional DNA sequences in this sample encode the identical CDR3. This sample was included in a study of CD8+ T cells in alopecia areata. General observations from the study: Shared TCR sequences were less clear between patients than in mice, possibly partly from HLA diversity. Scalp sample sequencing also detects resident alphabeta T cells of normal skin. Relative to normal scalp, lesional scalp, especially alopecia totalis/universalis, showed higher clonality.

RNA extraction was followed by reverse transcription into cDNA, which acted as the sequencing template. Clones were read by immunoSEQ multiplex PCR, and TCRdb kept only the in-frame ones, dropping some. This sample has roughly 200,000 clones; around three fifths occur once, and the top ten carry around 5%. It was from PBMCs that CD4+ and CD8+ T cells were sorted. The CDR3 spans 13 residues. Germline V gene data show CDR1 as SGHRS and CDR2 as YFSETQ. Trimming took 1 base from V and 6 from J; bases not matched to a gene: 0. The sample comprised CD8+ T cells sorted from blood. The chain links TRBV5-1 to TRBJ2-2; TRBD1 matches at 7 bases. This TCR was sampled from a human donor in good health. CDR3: CASSLTGAGELFF. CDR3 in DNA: TGCGCCAGCAGCTTGACAGGGGCCGGGGAGCTGTTTTTT.